The rows below give T cell receptor beta chains drawn from one sample of a study of beta chain features in type 1 diabetes. The protocol was immunoSEQ multiplex PCR, while the TCRdb copy is restricted to in-frame clones and leaves out a portion. The table records 300,000 to 450,000 clones, approximately 12% of them present only once. Specimen: naive CD4+ T cells from blood. The source of these receptors is a woman younger than 30 with type 1 diabetes. The CDR3 runs from the conserved cysteine through the conserved F or W. Fields, in order: D gene, V gene, J gene, clone size, CDR3 protein, CDR3 DNA. The D gene is left open where the match is weak. Size values are once, few and many counts, or a class for expanded clones, and some rows have none.

.	TRBV30	TRBJ2-5	few	CAWSVTSRETQYF	TGTGCCTGGAGTGTGACCAGCAGGGAGACCCAGTACTTC
TRBD1	TRBV5-4	TRBJ1-3	few	CASSLRYRDSGNTIYF	TGTGCCAGCAGCTTGCGTTACCGGGACAGCGGAAACACCATATATTTT
.	TRBV21-1	TRBJ1-6	few	CASSNIHLRPLHF	TGTGCCAGCAGCAACATACACCTGCGGCCCCTCCACTTT
.	TRBV9	TRBJ1-4	few	CASSVGGTTNEKLFF	TGTGCCAGCAGCGTAGGAGGGACAACAAATGAAAAACTGTTTTTT
.	TRBV9	TRBJ2-1	few	CASSVEAVATYNEQFF	TGTGCCAGCAGCGTAGAGGCAGTAGCCACCTACAATGAGCAGTTCTTC
TRBD1	TRBV18	TRBJ1-2	.	CASSQQGPSNYGYTF	TGTGCCAGCTCACAACAGGGGCCATCTAACTATGGCTACACCTTC
.	TRBV7-2	TRBJ2-1	few	CASSQLSREQFF	TGTGCCAGCAGCCAACTTTCACGTGAGCAGTTCTTC
.	TRBV9	TRBJ1-5	.	CASSVGHSNQPQHF	TGTGCCAGCAGCGTAGGACATAGCAATCAGCCCCAGCATTTT
.	TRBV4-1	TRBJ1-2	few	CASSQGVFGQDKSYGYTF	TGCGCCAGCAGCCAAGGGGTCTTCGGACAAGACAAATCCTATGGCTACACCTTC
TRBD2	TRBV9	TRBJ2-1	.	CASSVGGGGTNEQFF	TGTGCCAGCAGCGTAGGGGGCGGGGGGACGAATGAGCAGTTCTTC
.	TRBV18	TRBJ2-1	.	CASSAGTLSLNEQFF	TGTGCCAGCTCTGCCGGGACATTGAGTCTCAATGAGCAGTTCTTC
.	TRBV19	TRBJ2-5	.	CASSISRGWQQETQYF	TGTGCCAGTAGTATTAGTAGGGGTTGGCAGCAAGAGACCCAGTACTTC
TRBD1	TRBV11-3	TRBJ1-1	few	CASSLATGDKGAFF	TGTGCCAGCAGCCTGGCCACAGGGGACAAGGGAGCTTTCTTT
TRBD1	TRBV5-6	TRBJ1-2	few	CASSLSAGGHYGYTF	TGTGCCAGCAGCTTGTCGGCAGGGGGCCACTATGGCTACACCTTC
.	TRBV4-2	TRBJ2-7	few	CASSPRGSRPYEQYF	TGTGCCAGCAGCCCTCGTGGTAGCAGACCCTACGAGCAGTACTTC
TRBD1	TRBV5-1	TRBJ2-1	few	CASSQTGAQYNEQFF	TGCGCCAGCAGTCAGACAGGGGCCCAATACAATGAGCAGTTCTTC
TRBD2	TRBV7-9	TRBJ2-5	few	CASSPNLAGAGETQYF	TGTGCCAGCAGCCCCAATCTAGCGGGAGCGGGTGAGACCCAGTACTTC
.	TRBV6-5	TRBJ2-2	.	CASSYDGRDTGELFF	TGTGCCAGCAGTTACGATGGGCGCGACACCGGGGAGCTGTTTTTT
.	TRBV5-1	TRBJ1-2	few	CASSLAPEVGGYTF	TGCGCCAGCAGCTTGGCGCCGGAGGTTGGTGGCTACACCTTC
TRBD2	TRBV28	TRBJ2-7	few	CASSLGGSYEQYF	TGTGCCAGCAGTTTGGGCGGGAGTTACGAGCAGTACTTC
.	TRBV7-2	TRBJ1-4	.	CASSLSAEAAQFF	TGTGCCAGCAGCTTAAGCGCCGAGGCGGCCCAGTTTTTT
.	TRBV29-1	TRBJ2-5	.	CSVGQVQETQYF	TGCAGCGTTGGGCAGGTCCAAGAGACCCAGTACTTC
.	TRBV20-1	TRBJ2-7	few	CSAKDPPGEYF	TGCAGTGCTAAGGATCCTCCGGGGGAGTACTTC
.	TRBV6-5	TRBJ2-3	.	CASSYSRAADTQYF	TGTGCCAGCAGTTACTCGCGTGCGGCAGATACGCAGTATTTT
TRBD1	TRBV5-1	TRBJ2-5	.	CASSRGGGQTQYF	TGCGCCAGCAGCCGAGGGGGCGGACAGACCCAGTACTTC
.	TRBV7-9	TRBJ2-2	.	CASSGSSANTGELFF	TGTGCCAGCAGCGGGAGCAGCGCAAACACCGGGGAGCTGTTTTTT
.	TRBV28	TRBJ2-5	.	CASSFRGETQYF	TGTGCCAGCAGTTTCCGAGGGGAGACCCAGTACTTC
.	TRBV6-5	TRBJ1-2	.	CASRADSTGYTF	TGTGCCAGCAGAGCGGATAGCACTGGCTACACCTTC
.	TRBV28	TRBJ2-1	.	CASLLSELSYNEQFF	TGTGCCAGCTTACTTTCCGAGCTCTCCTACAATGAGCAGTTCTTC
TRBD1	TRBV9	TRBJ1-4	.	CASSVAGQGPEKLFF	TGTGCCAGCAGCGTAGCTGGACAGGGTCCGGAAAAACTGTTTTTT
.	TRBV29-1	TRBJ1-2	.	CSVRPRVGHGYTF	TGCAGCGTTCGTCCCAGAGTGGGGCATGGCTACACCTTC
TRBD2	TRBV5-1	TRBJ2-7	.	CASRPPSGHSGGNNEQYF	TGCGCCAGCAGACCCCCTTCTGGCCATAGCGGGGGCAACAACGAGCAGTACTTC